The clone carrying this T cell receptor beta chain has a handful of counts. What it binds is not known. This specimen belongs to a study of cytomegalovirus exposure and HLA in healthy donors. Study findings and constraints: Reportedly, cytomegalovirus status was diagnosed with high sensitivity and specificity. Per a prior analysis, the majority of TCR beta V segments were productive roughly 90% or roughly 30% of the time.

The CDR3 runs 14 residues. The V segment lost 5 bases and the J segment 4 bases; nucleotides outside the gene matches: 0. Germline-derived CDR1 and CDR2 are SGHNT and YENEEA. The PCR used 60 Vbeta and 13 Jbeta primers. Generated by immunoSEQ multiplex PCR, the TCRdb table keeps only in-frame clones and is missing some. The sample records 84,000 or so clones, about three fifths being singletons. Material for sequencing was PBMCs. The chain has TRBV11-3 and TRBJ2-1; 12 bases fit TRBD2. This receptor was identified in a woman in her thirties in good health and CMV-seropositive. CDR3 residues: CASSLAGGYNEQFF. DNA for the CDR3: TGTGCCAGCAGCCTAGCGGGGGGGTACAATGAGCAGTTCTTC.